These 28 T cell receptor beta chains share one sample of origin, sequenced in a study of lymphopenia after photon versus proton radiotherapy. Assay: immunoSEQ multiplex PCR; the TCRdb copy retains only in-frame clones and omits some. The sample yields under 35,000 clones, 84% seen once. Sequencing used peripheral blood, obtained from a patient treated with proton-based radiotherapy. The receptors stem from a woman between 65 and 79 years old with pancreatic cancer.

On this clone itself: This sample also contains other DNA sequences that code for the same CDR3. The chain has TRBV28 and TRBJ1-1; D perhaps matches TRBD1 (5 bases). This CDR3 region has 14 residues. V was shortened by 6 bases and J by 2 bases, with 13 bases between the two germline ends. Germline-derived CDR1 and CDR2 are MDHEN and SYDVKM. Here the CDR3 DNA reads TGTGCCAGCAGCCCCGGACAACCAAACACTGAAGCTTTCTTT. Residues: CASSPGQPNTEAFF.

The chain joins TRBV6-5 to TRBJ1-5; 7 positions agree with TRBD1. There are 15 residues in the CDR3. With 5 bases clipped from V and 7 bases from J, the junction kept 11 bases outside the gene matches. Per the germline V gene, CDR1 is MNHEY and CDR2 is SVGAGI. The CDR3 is CASSPSGQAGQPQHF. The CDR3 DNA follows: TGTGCCAGCAGTCCCTCCGGACAGGCGGGACAGCCCCAGCATTTT.

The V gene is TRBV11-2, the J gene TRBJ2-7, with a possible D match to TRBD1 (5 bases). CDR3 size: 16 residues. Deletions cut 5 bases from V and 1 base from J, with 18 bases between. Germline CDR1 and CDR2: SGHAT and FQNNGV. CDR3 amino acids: CASSRGRGMGSYEQYF. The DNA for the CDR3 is TGTGCCAGCAGCAGGGGTCGTGGGATGGGGTCCTACGAGCAGTACTTC.

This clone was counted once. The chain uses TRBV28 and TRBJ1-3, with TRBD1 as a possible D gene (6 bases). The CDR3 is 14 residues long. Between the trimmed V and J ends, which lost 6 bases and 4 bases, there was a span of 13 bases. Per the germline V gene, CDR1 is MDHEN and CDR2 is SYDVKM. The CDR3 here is CASRAGGDGNTIYF. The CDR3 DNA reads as TGTGCCAGCAGAGCGGGGGGCGACGGAAACACCATATATTTT.

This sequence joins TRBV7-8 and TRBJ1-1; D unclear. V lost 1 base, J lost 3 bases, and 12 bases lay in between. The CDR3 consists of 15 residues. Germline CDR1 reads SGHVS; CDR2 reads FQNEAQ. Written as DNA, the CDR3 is TGTGCCAGCAGCTTAGAAACAAGACAAGACACTGAAGCTTTCTTT. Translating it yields CASSLETRQDTEAFF.

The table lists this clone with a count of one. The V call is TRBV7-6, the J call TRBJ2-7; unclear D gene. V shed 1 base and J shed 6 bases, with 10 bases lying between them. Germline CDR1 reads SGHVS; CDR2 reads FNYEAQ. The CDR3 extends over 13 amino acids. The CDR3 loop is CASSLEALGEQYF. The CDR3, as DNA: TGTGCCAGCAGCTTAGAGGCTCTGGGCGAGCAGTACTTC. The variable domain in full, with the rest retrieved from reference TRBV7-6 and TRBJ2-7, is GAGVSQSPRYKVTKRGQDVALRCDPISGHVSLYWYRQALGQGPEFLTYFNYEAQQDKSGLPNDRFSAERPEGSISTLTIQRTEQRDSAMYRCASSLEALGEQYFGPGTRLTVT.

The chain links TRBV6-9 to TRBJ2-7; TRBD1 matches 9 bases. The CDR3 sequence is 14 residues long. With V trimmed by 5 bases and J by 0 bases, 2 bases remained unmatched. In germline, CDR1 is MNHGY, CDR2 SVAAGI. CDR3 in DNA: TGTGCCAGCAGTCCGGACAGGGGCTCCTACGAGCAGTACTTC. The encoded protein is CASSPDRGSYEQYF.

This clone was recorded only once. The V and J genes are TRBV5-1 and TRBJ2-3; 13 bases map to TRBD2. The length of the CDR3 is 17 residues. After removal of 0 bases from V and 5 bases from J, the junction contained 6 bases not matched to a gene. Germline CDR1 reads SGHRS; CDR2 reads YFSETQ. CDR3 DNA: TGCGCCAGCAGCTTGGGACTAGCGGGAGGTGTGGGAGATACGCAGTATTTT. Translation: CASSLGLAGGVGDTQYF.

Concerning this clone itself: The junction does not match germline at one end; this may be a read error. The CDR3 DNA follows: TGTGCCCGGAGCCAGGCGGGCTCCTCTGGGGCCAACGTCCTGACTTTC. Amino acids: CARSQAGSSGANVLTF. The chain uses TRBV30 and TRBJ2-6, with D possibly TRBD2 on 5 matching bases. Looked up from germline, CDR1 is GTSNPN and CDR2 is SVGIG (reference sequence). This CDR3 has 16 amino acids.

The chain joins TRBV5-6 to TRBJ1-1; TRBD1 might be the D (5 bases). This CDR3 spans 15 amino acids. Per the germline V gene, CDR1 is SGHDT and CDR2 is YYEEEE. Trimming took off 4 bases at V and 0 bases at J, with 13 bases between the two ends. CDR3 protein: CASSLITGLNTEAFF. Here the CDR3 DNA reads TGTGCCAGCAGCCTGATCACGGGGCTGAACACTGAAGCTTTCTTT.

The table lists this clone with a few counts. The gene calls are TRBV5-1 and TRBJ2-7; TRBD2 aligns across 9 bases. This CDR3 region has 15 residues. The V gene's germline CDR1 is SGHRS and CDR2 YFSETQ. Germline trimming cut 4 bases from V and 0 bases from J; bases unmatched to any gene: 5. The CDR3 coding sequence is TGCGCCAGCAGCGCTCTAGCGGGGAGCTCCTACGAGCAGTACTTC. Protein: CASSALAGSSYEQYF.

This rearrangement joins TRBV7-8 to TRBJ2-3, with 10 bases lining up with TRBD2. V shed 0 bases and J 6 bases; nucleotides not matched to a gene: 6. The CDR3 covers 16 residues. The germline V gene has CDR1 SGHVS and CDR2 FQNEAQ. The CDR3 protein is CASSLAGLAGVDTQYF. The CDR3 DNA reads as TGTGCCAGCAGCTTAGCGGGGCTAGCGGGAGTTGATACGCAGTATTTT.

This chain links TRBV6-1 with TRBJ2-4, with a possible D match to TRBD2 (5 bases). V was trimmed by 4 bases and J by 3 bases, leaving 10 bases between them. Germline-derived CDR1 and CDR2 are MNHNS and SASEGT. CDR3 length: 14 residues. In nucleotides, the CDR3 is TGTGCCAGCAGTGCCGGGATGGGCAAAAACATTCAGTACTTC. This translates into CASSAGMGKNIQYF.

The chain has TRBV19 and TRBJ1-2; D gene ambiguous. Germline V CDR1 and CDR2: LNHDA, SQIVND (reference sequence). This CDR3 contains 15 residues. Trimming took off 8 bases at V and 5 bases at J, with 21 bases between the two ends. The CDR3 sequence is CASHDLSGEGYGYTF. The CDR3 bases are TGTGCCAGTCACGACTTGTCTGGGGAGGGATATGGCTACACCTTC.

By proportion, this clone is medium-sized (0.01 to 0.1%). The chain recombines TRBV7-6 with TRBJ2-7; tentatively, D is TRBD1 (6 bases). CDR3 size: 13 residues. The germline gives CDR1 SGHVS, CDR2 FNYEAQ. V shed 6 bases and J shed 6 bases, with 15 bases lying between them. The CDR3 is CASSQQQGGEQYF. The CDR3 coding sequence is TGTGCCAGCAGTCAACAACAGGGTGGCGAGCAGTACTTC.

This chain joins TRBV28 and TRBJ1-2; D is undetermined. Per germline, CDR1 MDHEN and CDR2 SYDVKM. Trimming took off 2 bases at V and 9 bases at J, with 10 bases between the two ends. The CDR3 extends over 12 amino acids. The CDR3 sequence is CASSLRVNSYTF. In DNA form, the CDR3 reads TGTGCCAGCAGTTTAAGGGTGAACAGCTACACCTTC.

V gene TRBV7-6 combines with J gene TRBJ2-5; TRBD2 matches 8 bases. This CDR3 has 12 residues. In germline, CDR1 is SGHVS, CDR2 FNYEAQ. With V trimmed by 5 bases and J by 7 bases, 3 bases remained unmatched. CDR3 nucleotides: TGTGCCAGCAGCCCGCTAGCGGGGACCCAGTACTTC. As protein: CASSPLAGTQYF.

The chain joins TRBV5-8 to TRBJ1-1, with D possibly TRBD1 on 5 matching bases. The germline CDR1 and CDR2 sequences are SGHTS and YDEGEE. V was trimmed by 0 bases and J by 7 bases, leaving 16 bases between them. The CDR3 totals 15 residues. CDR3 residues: CASSLAAAGYGEAFF. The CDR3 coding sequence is TGTGCCAGCAGCTTGGCGGCGGCAGGGTATGGTGAAGCTTTCTTT.

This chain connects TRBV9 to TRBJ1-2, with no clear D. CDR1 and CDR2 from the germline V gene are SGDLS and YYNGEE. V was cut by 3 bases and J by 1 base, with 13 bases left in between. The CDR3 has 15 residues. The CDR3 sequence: CASSADLRNNYGYTF. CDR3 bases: TGTGCCAGCAGCGCAGACCTCAGGAATAACTATGGCTACACCTTC. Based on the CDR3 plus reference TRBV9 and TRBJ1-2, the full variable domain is DSGVTQTPKHLITATGQRVTLRCSPRSGDLSVYWYQQSLDQGLQFLIQYYNGEERAKGNILERFSAQQFPDLHSELNLSSLELGDSALYFCASSADLRNNYGYTFGSGTRLTVV.

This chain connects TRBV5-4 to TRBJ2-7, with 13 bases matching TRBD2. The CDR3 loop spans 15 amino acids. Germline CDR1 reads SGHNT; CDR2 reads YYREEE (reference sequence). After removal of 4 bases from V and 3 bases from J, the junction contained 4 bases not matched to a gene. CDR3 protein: CASSPGLAGIYEQYF. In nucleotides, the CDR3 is TGTGCCAGCAGCCCGGGACTAGCGGGGATCTACGAGCAGTACTTC.

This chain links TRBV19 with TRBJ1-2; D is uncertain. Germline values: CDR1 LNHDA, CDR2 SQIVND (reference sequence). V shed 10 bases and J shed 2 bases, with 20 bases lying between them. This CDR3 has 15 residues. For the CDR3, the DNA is TGTGCCACAAGGCTGTCGGGATCCATAAACTATGGCTACACCTTC. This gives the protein CATRLSGSINYGYTF.

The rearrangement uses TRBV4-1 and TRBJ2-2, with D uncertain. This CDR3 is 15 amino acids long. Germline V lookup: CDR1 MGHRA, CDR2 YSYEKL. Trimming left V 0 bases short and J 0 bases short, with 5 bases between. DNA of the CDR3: TGCGCCAGCAGCCAAGATTGGCCGAACACCGGGGAGCTGTTTTTT. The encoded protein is CASSQDWPNTGELFF.

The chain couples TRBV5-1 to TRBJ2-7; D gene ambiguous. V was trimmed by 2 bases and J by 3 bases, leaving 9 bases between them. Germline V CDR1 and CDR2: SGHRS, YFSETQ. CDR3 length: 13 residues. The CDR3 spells CASSFSLDYEQYF. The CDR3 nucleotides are TGCGCCAGCAGCTTCAGCTTGGACTACGAGCAGTACTTC.

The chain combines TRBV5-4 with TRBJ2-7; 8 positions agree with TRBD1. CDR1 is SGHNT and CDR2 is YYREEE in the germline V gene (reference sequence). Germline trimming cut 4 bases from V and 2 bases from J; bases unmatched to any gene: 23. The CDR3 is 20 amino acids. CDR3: CASSRGPAANPGTGPYEQYF. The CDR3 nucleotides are TGTGCCAGCAGCCGCGGTCCCGCGGCGAACCCCGGGACAGGCCCCTACGAGCAGTACTTC.

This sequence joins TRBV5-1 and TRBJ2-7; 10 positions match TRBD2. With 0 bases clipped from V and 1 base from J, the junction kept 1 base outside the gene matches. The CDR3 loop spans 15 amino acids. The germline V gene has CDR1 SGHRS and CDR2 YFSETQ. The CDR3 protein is CASSLGAGGSYEQYF. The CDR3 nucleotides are TGCGCCAGCAGCTTGGGAGCGGGAGGGTCCTACGAGCAGTACTTC.

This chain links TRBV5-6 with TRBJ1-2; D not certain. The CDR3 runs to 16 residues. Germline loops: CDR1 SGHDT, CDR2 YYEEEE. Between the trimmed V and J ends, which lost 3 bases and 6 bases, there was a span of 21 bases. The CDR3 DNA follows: TGTGCCAGCAGCTCTCCCTCTTTTGGGTACACTGATGGCTACACCTTC. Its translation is CASSSPSFGYTDGYTF. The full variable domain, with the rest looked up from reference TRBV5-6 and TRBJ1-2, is DAGVTQSPTHLIKTRGQQVTLRCSPKSGHDTVSWYQQALGQGPQFIFQYYEEEERQRGNFPDRFSGHQFPNYSSELNVNALLLGDSALYLCASSSPSFGYTDGYTFGSGTRLTVV.

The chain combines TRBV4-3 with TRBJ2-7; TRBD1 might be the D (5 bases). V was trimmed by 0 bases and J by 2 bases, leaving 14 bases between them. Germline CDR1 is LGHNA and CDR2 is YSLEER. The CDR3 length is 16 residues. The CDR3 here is CASSQDWGGATYEQYF. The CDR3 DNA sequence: TGCGCCAGCAGCCAAGATTGGGGCGGCGCTACCTACGAGCAGTACTTC.

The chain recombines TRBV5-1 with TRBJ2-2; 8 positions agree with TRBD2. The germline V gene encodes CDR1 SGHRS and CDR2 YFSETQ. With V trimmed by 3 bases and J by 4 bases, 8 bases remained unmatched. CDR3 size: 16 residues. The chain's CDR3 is CASSWPAGEGTGELFF. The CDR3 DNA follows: TGCGCCAGCAGCTGGCCAGCGGGAGAGGGCACCGGGGAGCTGTTTTTT.